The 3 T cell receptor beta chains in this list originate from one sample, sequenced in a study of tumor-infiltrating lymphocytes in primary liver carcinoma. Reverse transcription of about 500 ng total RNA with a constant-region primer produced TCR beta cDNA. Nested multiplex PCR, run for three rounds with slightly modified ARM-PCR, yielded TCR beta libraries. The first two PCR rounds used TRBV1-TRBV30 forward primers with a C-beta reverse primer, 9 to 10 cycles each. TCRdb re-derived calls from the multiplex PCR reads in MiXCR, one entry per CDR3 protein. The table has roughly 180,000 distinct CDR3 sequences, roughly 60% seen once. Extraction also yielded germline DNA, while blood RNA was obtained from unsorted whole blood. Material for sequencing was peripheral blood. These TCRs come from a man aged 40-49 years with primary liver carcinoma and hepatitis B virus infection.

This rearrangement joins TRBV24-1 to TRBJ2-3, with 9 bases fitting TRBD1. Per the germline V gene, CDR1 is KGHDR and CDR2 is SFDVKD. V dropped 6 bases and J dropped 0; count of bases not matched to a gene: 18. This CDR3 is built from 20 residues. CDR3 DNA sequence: TGTGCCACCAGTAATGCCTGGGGGACAGGGAAAACGACTAGCACAGATACGCAGTATTTT. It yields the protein CATSNAWGTGKTTSTDTQYF.

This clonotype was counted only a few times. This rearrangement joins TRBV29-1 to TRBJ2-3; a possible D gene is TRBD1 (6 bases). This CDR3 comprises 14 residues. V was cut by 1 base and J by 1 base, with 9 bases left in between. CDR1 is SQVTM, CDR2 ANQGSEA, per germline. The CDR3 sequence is CSVEARGGTDTQYF. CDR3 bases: TGCAGCGTTGAAGCCAGGGGAGGCACAGATACGCAGTATTTT.

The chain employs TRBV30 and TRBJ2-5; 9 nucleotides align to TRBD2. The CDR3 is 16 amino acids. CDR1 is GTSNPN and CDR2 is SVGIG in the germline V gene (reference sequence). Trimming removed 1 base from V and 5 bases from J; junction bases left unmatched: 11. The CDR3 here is CAWSENRVAGVETQYF. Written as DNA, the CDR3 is TGTGCCTGGAGTGAGAATCGGGTAGCGGGAGTTGAGACCCAGTACTTC.